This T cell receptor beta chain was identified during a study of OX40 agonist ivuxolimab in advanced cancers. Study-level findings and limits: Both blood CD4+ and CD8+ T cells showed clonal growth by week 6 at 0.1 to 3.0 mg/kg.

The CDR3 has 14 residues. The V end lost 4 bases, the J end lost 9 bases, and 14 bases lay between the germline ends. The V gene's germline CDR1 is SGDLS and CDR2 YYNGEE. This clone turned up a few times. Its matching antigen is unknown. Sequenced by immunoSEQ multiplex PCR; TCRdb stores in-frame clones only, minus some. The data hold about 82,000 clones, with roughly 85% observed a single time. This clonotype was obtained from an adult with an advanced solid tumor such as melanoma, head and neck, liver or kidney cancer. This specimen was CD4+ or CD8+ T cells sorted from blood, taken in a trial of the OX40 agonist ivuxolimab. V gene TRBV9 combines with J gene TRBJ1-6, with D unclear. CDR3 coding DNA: TGTGCCAGCAGCCACCGGTTTGAAAGTTCACCCCTCCACTTT. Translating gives CASSHRFESSPLHF.